This is a list of T cell receptor beta chains from one sample in a study of T cells in Graves' hyperthyroidism and ophthalmopathy. TCRdb processed the multiplex PCR reads anew with MiXCR; each CDR3 protein has one entry. The sample carries about 580,000 distinct CDR3 sequences, around 42% recorded once. The sequencing sample was made of peripheral blood or thyroid tissue (not recorded which). The receptors stem from a woman aged 18-35 years with Graves' hyperthyroidism. Each CDR3 is given with its conserved first and last residue. A D gene is named only where the DNA matches it firmly. The size entry is marked missing in some rows and otherwise reads once, few, many or a size class.

len,abundance,v_gene,d_gene,j_gene,CDR3aa,CDR3nt
18,-,TRBV20-1,-,TRBJ2-1,CSARDSLIKPSSYNEQFF,TGCAGTGCTAGAGATTCCTTGATAAAGCCAAGCTCCTACAATGAGCAGTTCTTC
14,-,TRBV25-1,-,TRBJ1-4,CAAGPVGTNEKLFF,TGTGCTGCGGGACCCGTGGGGACTAATGAAAAACTGTTTTTT
11,-,TRBV7-2,-,TRBJ2-4,CASSWTASIVF,TGTGCCAGCAGCTGGACGGCCTCGATAGTGTTC
14,many,TRBV7-9,-,TRBJ2-7,CASSLSAGVVEQYF,TGTGCCAGCAGCTTATCGGCAGGGGTAGTCGAGCAGTACTTC
15,many,TRBV10-3,-,TRBJ2-7,CAIRDPGTSSYEQYF,TGTGCCATCAGGGACCCAGGGACGAGCTCCTACGAGCAGTACTTC
16,-,TRBV24-1,TRBD1,TRBJ1-2,CATSDATPGQGYGYTF,TGTGCCACCAGTGACGCGACTCCGGGACAGGGGTATGGCTACACCTTC
14,-,TRBV7-9,-,TRBJ1-3,CASSLRGLGYTIYF,TGTGCCAGCAGCTTACGAGGACTTGGCTACACCATATATTTT
12,-,TRBV20-1,TRBD1,TRBJ1-5,CSASGQGHYEHF,TGCAGTGCTAGTGGACAGGGACACTACGAGCATTTT
14,few,TRBV7-9,-,TRBJ2-7,CASSPRKGGYEQYF,TGTGCCAGCAGTCCTAGAAAGGGGGGCTACGAGCAGTACTTC
11,few,TRBV10-3,-,TRBJ1-1,CAISETGEAFF,TGTGCCATCAGTGAGACAGGGGAAGCTTTCTTT
14,-,TRBV19,-,TRBJ2-7,CASSKEERYNEQYF,TGTGCCAGTAGTAAAGAAGAAAGATACAATGAGCAGTACTTC
14,-,TRBV11-2,-,TRBJ2-1,CASSLEVMDNEQFF,TGTGCCAGCAGCTTAGAGGTCATGGACAATGAGCAGTTCTTC
17,-,TRBV12-5,TRBD1,TRBJ1-2,CASGLGGRGDIDYGYTF,TGTGCTAGTGGTTTGGGTGGCAGGGGGGATATCGACTATGGCTACACCTTC
13,many,TRBV6-5,-,TRBJ2-7,CASKETPVRVEYF,TGTGCCAGCAAAGAGACCCCAGTACGAGTGGAGTACTTC
14,many,TRBV10-3,TRBD1,TRBJ1-1,CAIQPGTGGTEAFF,TGTGCCATCCAGCCCGGGACAGGGGGTACTGAAGCTTTCTTT
15,-,TRBV7-2,-,TRBJ2-7,CASTPLRSGLAEQYF,TGTGCCAGCACTCCCCTGAGGAGTGGGTTGGCCGAGCAGTACTTC
12,few,TRBV5-8,TRBD1,TRBJ1-2,CASSPGQVRYTF,TGTGCCAGCAGCCCGGGACAGGTCCGCTACACCTTC
11,-,TRBV25-1,-,TRBJ1-2,CASVEDRGYTF,TGTGCCAGCGTTGAAGATCGTGGCTACACCTTC
15,-,TRBV6-4,TRBD2,TRBJ2-1,CASSAQAGVSNEQFF,TGTGCCAGCAGTGCCCAAGCGGGGGTTTCCAATGAGCAGTTCTTC
16,few,TRBV7-9,-,TRBJ1-4,CASSLVEGGIDEKLFF,TGTGCCAGCAGCTTAGTGGAGGGAGGGATAGATGAAAAACTGTTTTTT
13,-,TRBV7-9,-,TRBJ1-6,CASSQQDNSPLHF,TGTGCCAGCAGCCAGCAGGACAATTCACCCCTCCACTTT
15,-,TRBV20-1,TRBD2,TRBJ2-5,CSALGLAGVQETQYF,TGCAGTGCTCTGGGACTAGCGGGAGTCCAAGAGACCCAGTACTTC